Listed here are 17 T cell receptor beta chains from one sample, sequenced in a study of blood T cell repertoires in COVID-19. Profiling relied on immunoSEQ multiplex PCR, and the TCRdb table lists in-frame clones only, not all of them. The sample contains approximately 170,000 clones, 80% to 85% of which appear only once. The source material was peripheral blood. The receptors shown here come from a woman aged 70 to 79 with COVID-19, enrolled during active disease.

The chain recombines TRBV24-1 with TRBJ2-1, with D perhaps TRBD2 (5 bases). Germline V lookup: CDR1 KGHDR, CDR2 SFDVKD. This CDR3 region has 15 residues. The V end was cut by 0 bases, the J end by 5 bases, with 10 bases between. CDR3 in amino acids: CATSDLGELNNEQFF. The CDR3 nucleotides read TGTGCCACCAGTGATTTGGGGGAGTTAAACAATGAGCAGTTCTTC.

This clone showed up just a few times. The rearrangement joins TRBV18 to TRBJ1-1; 7 bases agree with TRBD1. This CDR3 is 14 amino acids long. Germline assignment: CDR1 KGHSH and CDR2 LQKENI. V was pared by 5 bases and J by 6 bases, with 9 bases of the junction left unmatched. The CDR3 reads CASSDRQGFPEAFF. CDR3 in DNA: TGTGCCAGCTCAGACCGACAGGGATTCCCTGAAGCTTTCTTT. The whole variable domain, remainder taken from reference TRBV18 and TRBJ1-1, is NAGVMQNPRHLVRRRGQEARLRCSPMKGHSHVYWYRQLPEEGLKFMVYLQKENIIDESGMPKERFSAEFPKEGPSILRIQQVVRGDSAAYFCASSDRQGFPEAFFGQGTRLTVV.

This clone was recorded once. The V and J genes are TRBV14 and TRBJ2-2; 9 bases are a match to TRBD2. The V gene end was trimmed by 1 base and the J gene end by 4 bases; junction bases not matched to a gene: 4. CDR1 SGHDN and CDR2 FVKESK come from the germline V gene. The CDR3 spans 16 residues. The CDR3 spells CASSQGRGGSTGELFF. The CDR3 DNA follows: TGTGCCAGCAGCCAAGGGCGGGGGGGATCCACCGGGGAGCTGTTTTTT.

In this sample, this clone turned up a few times. The gene calls are TRBV6-4 and TRBJ1-6; tentative D call: TRBD1 (5 bases). The germline V gene has CDR1 MRHNA and CDR2 SNTAGT. The ends were cut back, 4 bases at V and 10 bases at J, with 11 bases in the middle. CDR3 length: 13 residues. Here the CDR3 DNA reads TGTGCCAGCAGTGTCGGGGGAGGGTCACCCCTCCACTTT. It yields the protein CASSVGGGSPLHF.

This clone was detected only once. This chain uses TRBV19 with TRBJ2-7; 9 bases match TRBD2. CDR1 is LNHDA and CDR2 is SQIVND in the germline V gene (reference sequence). Trimming removed 4 bases from V and 4 bases from J; junction bases left unmatched: 8. CDR3 length: 15 residues. The DNA of the CDR3 is TGTGCCAGTAGTAGGGGGTTAGCGGGAGTTTACGAGCAGTACTTC. Amino acids: CASSRGLAGVYEQYF.

The chain carries TRBV5-1 and TRBJ1-4; no definite D call. Per germline, CDR1 SGHRS and CDR2 YFSETQ. V was cut by 0 bases and J by 12 bases, with 12 bases left in between. The CDR3 consists of 13 residues. CDR3 in DNA: TGCGCCAGCAGCTTGGGAGTGAGCGGGGAACTGTTTTTT. Translating it yields CASSLGVSGELFF.

The chain uses TRBV10-3 and TRBJ2-2; possible D gene TRBD1, 5 bases. CDR1 and CDR2 (germline): ENHRY, SYGVKD. The CDR3 totals 11 residues. V lost 10 bases to trimming and J lost 5 bases, with 8 bases between them. CDR3 sequence reads: CATTETGELFF. DNA of the CDR3: TGTGCCACGACAGAAACCGGGGAGCTGTTTTTT.

The chain employs TRBV29-1 and TRBJ2-2; tentatively, D is TRBD1 (5 bases). This CDR3 has 13 residues. V was pared by 8 bases and J by 3 bases, with 13 bases between. CDR1 and CDR2 (germline): SQVTM, ANQGSEA. The CDR3 DNA is TGCAGCCTGGGGCAGCCGGACACCGGGGAGCTGTTTTTT. The encoded protein is CSLGQPDTGELFF.

The V and J genes are TRBV19 and TRBJ2-7, with 9 bases fitting TRBD1. V lost 6 bases and J lost 7; bases outside the gene matches: 10. Germline V CDR1 and CDR2: LNHDA, SQIVND (reference sequence). The CDR3 totals 14 residues. CDR3 DNA sequence: TGTGCCAGTAGGATGACAGGGGGTTCAGGGGAGCAGTACGTC. Protein: CASRMTGGSGEQYV.

The chain uses TRBV28 and TRBJ2-7, with D possibly being TRBD1 (5 bases). This CDR3 is built from 14 residues. Germline values: CDR1 MDHEN, CDR2 SYDVKM. Trimming shortened V by 5 bases and J by 3 bases, and 14 bases separated the two germline ends. In DNA, the CDR3 is TGTGCCAGCAGTGTAGTGACCCAGGGCTACGAGCAGTACTTC. It encodes CASSVVTQGYEQYF.

This clone was recorded once. The chain is built from TRBV29-1 and TRBJ1-2; 9 bases agree with TRBD1. The J segment lost 4 bases and the V segment lost 0 bases, leaving 3 bases of the junction unmatched. The CDR3 consists of 14 residues. Germline CDR1 SQVTM, CDR2 ANQGSEA. Written as DNA, the CDR3 is TGCAGCGTTGAAGACACGGGACAGGGCTATGGCTACACCTTC. Its protein is CSVEDTGQGYGYTF.

The chain employs TRBV27 and TRBJ2-7, with 10 bases that match TRBD2. CDR3 length equals 16 residues. Trimming took 7 bases from V and 6 from J; bases not matched to a gene: 15. Germline V CDR1 and CDR2: MNHEY, SMNVEV (reference sequence). CDR3 nucleotide sequence: TGTGCCAGCACCGGGACTAGCGCCTTCGGTATGGGCGAGCAGTACTTC. It is translated as CASTGTSAFGMGEQYF.

The chain combines TRBV5-1 with TRBJ1-2; 8 nucleotides agree with TRBD1. CDR3 length: 14 amino acids. CDR1 is SGHRS and CDR2 is YFSETQ in the germline V gene. V lost 4 bases and J lost 4; bases outside the gene matches: 6. CDR3 bases: TGCGCCAGCAGCAACCGGACAGGGAGCTATGGCTACACCTTC. This sequence encodes CASSNRTGSYGYTF.

This clone was seen more than once but under ten times. CDR3 amino acids: CASSLVGGGQQFF. The CDR3 DNA reads as TGTGCCAGCAGCTTGGTAGGGGGCGGTCAGCAGTTCTTC. V usage is TRBV5-8 and J usage is TRBJ2-1; 7 nucleotides align to TRBD1. Germline V gene lookup returns CDR1 SGHTS and CDR2 YDEGEE. CDR3 length equals 13 residues. The ends lost 0 bases at V and 11 bases at J; junction bases unmatched: 5.

The gene calls are TRBV14 and TRBJ1-1, with D perhaps matching TRBD1 (6 bases). CDR1 SGHDN and CDR2 FVKESK come from the germline V gene. V was pared by 2 bases and J by 2 bases, with 15 bases between. The CDR3 extends over 16 amino acids. The CDR3 spells CASSQIPGAQNTEAFF. For the CDR3, the DNA is TGTGCCAGCAGCCAAATCCCAGGGGCCCAAAACACTGAAGCTTTCTTT.

The rearrangement uses TRBV19 and TRBJ1-6; D is uncertain. The CDR3 contains 13 residues. Germline CDR1 and CDR2: LNHDA and SQIVND (reference sequence). The V gene lost 8 bases and the J gene lost 8 bases, with 13 bases spanning the gap. Here the CDR3 reads CASHDRRDSPLHF. The CDR3 DNA follows: TGTGCCAGTCACGACCGGCGGGATTCACCCCTCCACTTT.

This clone was counted only a few times. The J gene is TRBJ1-2, the V gene TRBV9, with TRBD1 matching 9 bases. The CDR3 covers 15 residues. In germline, CDR1 is SGDLS, CDR2 YYNGEE. V was clipped by 3 bases and J by 3 bases; unmatched bases: 6. The CDR3 region has the DNA TGTGCCAGCAGCGCGGGGACAGGGTTGGACTATGGCTACACCTTC. Its protein is CASSAGTGLDYGYTF. Using reference TRBV9 and TRBJ1-2 for the parts outside the CDR3, the full variable domain is DSGVTQTPKHLITATGQRVTLRCSPRSGDLSVYWYQQSLDQGLQFLIQYYNGEERAKGNILERFSAQQFPDLHSELNLSSLELGDSALYFCASSAGTGLDYGYTFGSGTRLTVV.